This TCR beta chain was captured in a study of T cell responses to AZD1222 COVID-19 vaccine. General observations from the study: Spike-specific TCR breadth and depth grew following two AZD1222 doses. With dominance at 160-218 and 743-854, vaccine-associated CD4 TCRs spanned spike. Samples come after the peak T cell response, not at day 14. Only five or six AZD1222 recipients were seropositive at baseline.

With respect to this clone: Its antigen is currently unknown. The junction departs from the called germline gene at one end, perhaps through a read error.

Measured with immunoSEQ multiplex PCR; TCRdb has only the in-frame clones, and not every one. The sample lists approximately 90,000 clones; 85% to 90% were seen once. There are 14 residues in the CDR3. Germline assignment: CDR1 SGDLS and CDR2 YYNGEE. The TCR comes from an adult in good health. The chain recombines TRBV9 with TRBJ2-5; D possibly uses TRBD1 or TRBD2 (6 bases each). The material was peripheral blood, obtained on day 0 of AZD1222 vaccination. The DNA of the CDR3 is TGTGCCAGCAACGTAGGGGGGCCTGGGGAGACCCAGTACTTC. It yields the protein CASNVGGPGETQYF.